What follows is one T cell receptor beta chain and its context. The data were taken from a study of blood T cell repertoires in COVID-19. Study at large: PBMCs, B-cell-depleted T cells, or T cells provided the cDNA or gDNA that made up the material.

Assay used: immunoSEQ multiplex PCR; TCRdb lists only in-frame clones, some missing. There are 250,000 to 350,000 clones in the sample; more than 75% occur only once, and roughly 10% lies in the top ten. Allocation to cohorts depended on clinical history reported by the participants. This sequence originates from a woman between 18 and 29 years old who had recovered from COVID-19. Specimen: PBMCs or T cells enriched from blood (not recorded which).

Written as DNA, the CDR3 is TGTGCCAGTAGGGTGCGCGGGCAAGAGACCCAGTACTTC. It translates to CASRVRGQETQYF. The chain recombines TRBV19 with TRBJ2-5; tentatively, D is TRBD2 (5 bases). The ends were cut back, 6 bases at V and 2 bases at J, with 10 bases in the middle. Germline-derived CDR1 and CDR2 are LNHDA and SQIVND (reference sequence). The CDR3 is 13 residues long.